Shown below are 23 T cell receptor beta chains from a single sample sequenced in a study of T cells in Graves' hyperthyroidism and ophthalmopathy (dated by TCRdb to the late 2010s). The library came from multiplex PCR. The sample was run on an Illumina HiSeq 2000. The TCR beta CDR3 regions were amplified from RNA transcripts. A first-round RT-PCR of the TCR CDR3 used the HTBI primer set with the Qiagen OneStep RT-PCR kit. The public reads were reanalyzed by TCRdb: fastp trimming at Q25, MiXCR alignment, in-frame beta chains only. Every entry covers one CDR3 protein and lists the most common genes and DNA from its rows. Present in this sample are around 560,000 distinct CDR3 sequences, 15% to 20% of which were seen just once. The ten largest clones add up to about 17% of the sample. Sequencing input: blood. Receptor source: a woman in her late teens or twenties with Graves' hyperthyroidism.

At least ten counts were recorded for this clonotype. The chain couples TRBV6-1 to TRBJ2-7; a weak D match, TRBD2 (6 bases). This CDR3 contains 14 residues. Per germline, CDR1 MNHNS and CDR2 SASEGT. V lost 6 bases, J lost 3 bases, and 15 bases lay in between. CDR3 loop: CASSSAGSGYEQYF. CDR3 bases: TGTGCCAGCAGCTCCGCGGGGTCAGGCTACGAGCAGTACTTC.

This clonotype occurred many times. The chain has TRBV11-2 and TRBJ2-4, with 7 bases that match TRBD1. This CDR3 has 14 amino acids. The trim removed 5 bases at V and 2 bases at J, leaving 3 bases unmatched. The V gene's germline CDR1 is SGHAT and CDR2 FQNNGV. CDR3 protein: CASSQDRSKNIQYF. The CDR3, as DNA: TGTGCCAGCAGCCAGGACAGGTCCAAAAACATTCAGTACTTC.

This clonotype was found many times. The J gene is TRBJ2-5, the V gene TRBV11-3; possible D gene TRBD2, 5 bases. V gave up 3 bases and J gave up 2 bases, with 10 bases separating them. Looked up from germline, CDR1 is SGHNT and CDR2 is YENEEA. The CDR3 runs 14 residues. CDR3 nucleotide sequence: TGTGCCAGCAGCTTTTGGACGGGACAAGAGACCCAGTACTTC. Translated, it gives CASSFWTGQETQYF.

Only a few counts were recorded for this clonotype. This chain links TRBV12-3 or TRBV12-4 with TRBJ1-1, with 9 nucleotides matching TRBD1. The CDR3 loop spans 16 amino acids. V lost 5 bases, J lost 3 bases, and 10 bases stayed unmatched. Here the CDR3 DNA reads TGTGCCAGCAGTACCTGGGACAGGGTGGGGTACACTGAAGCTTTCTTT. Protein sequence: CASSTWDRVGYTEAFF.

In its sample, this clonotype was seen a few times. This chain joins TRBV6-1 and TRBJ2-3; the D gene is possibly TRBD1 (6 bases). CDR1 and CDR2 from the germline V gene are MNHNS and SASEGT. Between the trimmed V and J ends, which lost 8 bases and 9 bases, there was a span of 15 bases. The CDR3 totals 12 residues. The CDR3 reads CASVYPGQTQYF. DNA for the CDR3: TGTGCCAGCGTGTATCCCGGACAGACGCAGTATTTT.

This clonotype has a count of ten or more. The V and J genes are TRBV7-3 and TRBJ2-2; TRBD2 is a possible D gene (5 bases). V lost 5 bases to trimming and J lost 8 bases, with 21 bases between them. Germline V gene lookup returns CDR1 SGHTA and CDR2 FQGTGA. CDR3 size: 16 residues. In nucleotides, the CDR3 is TGTGCCAGCAGCCGTAGCGCGACCCCCGCTTCTGGGGAGCTGTTTTTT. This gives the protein CASSRSATPASGELFF.

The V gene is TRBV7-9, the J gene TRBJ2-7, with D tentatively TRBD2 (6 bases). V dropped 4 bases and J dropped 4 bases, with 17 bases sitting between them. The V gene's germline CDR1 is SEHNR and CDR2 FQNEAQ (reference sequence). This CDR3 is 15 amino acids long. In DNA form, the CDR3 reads TGTGCCAGCAGCTCCGGAGGGCAGGAACGATACGAGCAGTACTTC. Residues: CASSSGGQERYEQYF.

CDR3 coding DNA: TGTGCCAGCCGAGTGTCCGACTCTGGAAACACCATATATTTT. Its translation: CASRVSDSGNTIYF. The gene calls are TRBV6-1 and TRBJ1-3; D is uncertain. V was cut by 8 bases and J by 0 bases, with 11 bases left in between. The CDR3 has 14 amino acids. Germline V gene data show CDR1 as MNHNS and CDR2 as SASEGT.

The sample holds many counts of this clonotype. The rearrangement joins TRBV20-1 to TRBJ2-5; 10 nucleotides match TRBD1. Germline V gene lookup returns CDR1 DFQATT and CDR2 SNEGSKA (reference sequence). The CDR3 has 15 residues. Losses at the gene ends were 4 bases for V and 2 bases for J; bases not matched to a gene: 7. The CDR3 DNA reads TGCAGTGCTAAAGGACAGGGGGTTACGCAAGAGACCCAGTACTTC. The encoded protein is CSAKGQGVTQETQYF.

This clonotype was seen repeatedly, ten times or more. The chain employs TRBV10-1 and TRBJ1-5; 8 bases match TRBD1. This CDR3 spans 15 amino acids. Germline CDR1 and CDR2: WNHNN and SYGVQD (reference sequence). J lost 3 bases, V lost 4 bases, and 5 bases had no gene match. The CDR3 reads CASSGGQGINQPQHF. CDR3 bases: TGCGCCAGCAGTGGAGGACAGGGTATCAATCAGCCCCAGCATTTT.

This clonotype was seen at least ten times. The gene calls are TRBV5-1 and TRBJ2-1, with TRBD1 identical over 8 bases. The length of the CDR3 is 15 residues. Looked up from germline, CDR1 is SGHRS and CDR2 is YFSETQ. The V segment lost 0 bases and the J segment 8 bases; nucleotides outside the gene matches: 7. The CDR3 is CASSLELAGGDEQFF. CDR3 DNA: TGCGCCAGCAGCTTGGAATTGGCAGGGGGCGATGAGCAGTTCTTC. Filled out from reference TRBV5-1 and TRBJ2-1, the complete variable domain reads KAGVTQTPRYLIKTRGQQVTLSCSPISGHRSVSWYQQTPGQGLQFLFEYFSETQRNKGNFPGRFSGRQFSNSRSEMNVSTLELGDSALYLCASSLELAGGDEQFFGPGTRLTVL.

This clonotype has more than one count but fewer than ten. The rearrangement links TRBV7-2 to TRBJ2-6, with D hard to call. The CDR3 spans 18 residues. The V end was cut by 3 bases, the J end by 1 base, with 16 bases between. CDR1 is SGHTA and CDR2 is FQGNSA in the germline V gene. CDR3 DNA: TGTGCCAGCAGCTTGGAGAGGATAGGTTTGTCTGGGGCCAACGTCCTGACTTTC. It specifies CASSLERIGLSGANVLTF. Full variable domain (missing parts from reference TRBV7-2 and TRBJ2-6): GAGVSQSPSNKVTEKGKDVELRCDPISGHTALYWYRQSLGQGLEFLIYFQGNSAPDKSGLPSDRFSAERTGGSVSTLTIQRTQQEDSAVYLCASSLERIGLSGANVLTFGAGSRLTVL.

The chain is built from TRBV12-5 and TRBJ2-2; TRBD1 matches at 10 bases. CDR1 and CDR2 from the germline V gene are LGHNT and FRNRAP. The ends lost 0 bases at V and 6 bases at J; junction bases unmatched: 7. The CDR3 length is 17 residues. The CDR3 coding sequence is TGTGCTAGTGGTTTGGTTGCCGGGACAGGGGTCTCCGGGGAGCTGTTTTTT. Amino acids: CASGLVAGTGVSGELFF.

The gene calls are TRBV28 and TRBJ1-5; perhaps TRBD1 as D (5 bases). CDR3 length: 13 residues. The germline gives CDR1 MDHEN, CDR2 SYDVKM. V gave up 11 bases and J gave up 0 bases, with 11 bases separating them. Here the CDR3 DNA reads TGTGCCGGACTAGGGGCTAGCAATCAGCCCCAGCATTTT. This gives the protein CAGLGASNQPQHF.

The CDR3 nucleotides read TGTGCCACCAGTGACCCCAGGGCGAACTCCTACGAGCAGTACTTC. This codes for CATSDPRANSYEQYF. The J gene is TRBJ2-7, the V gene TRBV24-1; weak D call: TRBD1 (5 bases). The V gene's germline CDR1 is KGHDR and CDR2 SFDVKD. Between the trimmed V and J ends, which lost 4 bases and 0 bases, there was a span of 12 bases. The length of the CDR3 is 15 residues.

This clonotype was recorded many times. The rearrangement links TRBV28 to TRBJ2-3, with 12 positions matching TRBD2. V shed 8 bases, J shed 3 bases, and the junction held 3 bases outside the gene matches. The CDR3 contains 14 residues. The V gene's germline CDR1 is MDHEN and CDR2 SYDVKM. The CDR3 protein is CASLLAGGTDTQYF. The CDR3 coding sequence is TGTGCCAGCCTACTAGCGGGAGGAACAGATACGCAGTATTTT. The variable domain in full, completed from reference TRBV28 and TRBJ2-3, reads DVKVTQSSRYLVKRTGEKVFLECVQDMDHENMFWYRQDPGLGLRLIYFSYDVKMKEKGDIPEGYSVSREKKERFSLILESASTNQTSMYLCASLLAGGTDTQYFGPGTRLTVL.

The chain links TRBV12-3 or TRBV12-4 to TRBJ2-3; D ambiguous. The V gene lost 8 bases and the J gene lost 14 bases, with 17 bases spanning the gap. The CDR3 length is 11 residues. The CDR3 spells CASGTPAVRYF. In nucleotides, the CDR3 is TGTGCCAGCGGAACGCCAGCAGTTAGGTATTTT.

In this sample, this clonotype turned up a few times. The CDR3 is CASSPLPVRQGGYGYTF. The CDR3 nucleotides are TGTGCCAGCTCACCCTTACCAGTTCGGCAGGGCGGCTATGGCTACACCTTC. The chain links TRBV18 to TRBJ1-2; a possible D gene is TRBD1 (5 bases). Trimming cost V 3 bases and J 4 bases, with 21 bases left between them. CDR1 and CDR2 (germline): KGHSH, LQKENI. This CDR3 has 17 amino acids.

The CDR3: CASSYSVQAYGYTF. The CDR3 coding sequence is TGTGCCAGCAGTTACAGCGTGCAGGCCTATGGCTACACCTTC. This chain uses TRBV6-2 or TRBV6-3 with TRBJ1-2; no reliable D call. This CDR3 is 14 amino acids long. Trimming left V 2 bases short and J 4 bases short, with 11 bases between. Per germline, CDR1 MNHEY and CDR2 SVGEGT.

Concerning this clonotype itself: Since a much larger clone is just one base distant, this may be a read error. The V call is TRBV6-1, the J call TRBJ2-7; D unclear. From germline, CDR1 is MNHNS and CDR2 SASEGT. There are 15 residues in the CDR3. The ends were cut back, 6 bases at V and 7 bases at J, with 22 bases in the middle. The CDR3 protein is CASSVSRTTRYEQYF. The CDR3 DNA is TGTGCCAGCAGCGTTAGCAGGACCACCCGCTATGAGCAGTACTTC.

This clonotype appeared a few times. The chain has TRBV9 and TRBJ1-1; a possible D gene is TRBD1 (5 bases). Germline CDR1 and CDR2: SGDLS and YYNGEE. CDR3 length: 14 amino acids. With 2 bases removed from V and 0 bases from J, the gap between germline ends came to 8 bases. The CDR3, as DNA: TGTGCCAGCAGCGTGGGGGGGATGAACACTGAAGCTTTCTTT. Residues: CASSVGGMNTEAFF.

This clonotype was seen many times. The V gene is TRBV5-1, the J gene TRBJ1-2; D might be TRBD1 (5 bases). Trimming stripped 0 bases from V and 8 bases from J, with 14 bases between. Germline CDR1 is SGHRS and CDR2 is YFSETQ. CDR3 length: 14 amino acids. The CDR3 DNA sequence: TGCGCCAGCAGCTTGGAGTCAGGGTGGTTCGGCTACACCTTC. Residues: CASSLESGWFGYTF.

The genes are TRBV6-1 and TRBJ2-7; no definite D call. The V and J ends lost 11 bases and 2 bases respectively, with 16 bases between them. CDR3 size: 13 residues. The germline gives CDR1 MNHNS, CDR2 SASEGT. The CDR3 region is CAGLRATAYEQYF. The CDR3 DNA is TGTGCCGGTCTTAGGGCTACGGCCTACGAGCAGTACTTC.